The 22 T cell receptor beta chains given below trace back to one sample, sequenced in a study of CD8+ T cells in alopecia areata (dated by TCRdb to about 2018). Receptors were amplified or captured by the immunoSEQ multiplex PCR assay. To provide template for TCR sequencing, every sample had RNA extracted and reverse transcribed into cDNA. The source is immuneACCESS, and TCRdb retained only in-frame sequences with V and J called. Part of the clones is not carried over; for the studies checked, unresolved V genes explain less than half of this, and the remainder is unexplained. For this sample the table gives approximately 98,000 clones, of which 55% to 60% were detected only once. The top ten clones comprise roughly 25% of the sample. The material sequenced was NKG2D-low CD8+ T cells sorted from blood. This specimen's cell subset or site label, per the study, means: sorted CD8+ NKG2D-low blood T cells. Every receptor here comes from a human donor with alopecia areata.

The chain links TRBV6-5 to TRBJ2-5; no definite D call. Trimming shortened V by 8 bases and J by 4 bases, and 14 bases separated the two germline ends. The CDR3 length is 13 residues. Germline V gene lookup returns CDR1 MNHEY and CDR2 SVGAGI. CDR3 bases: TGTGCCAGCTGCGATAAACCCGGAGAGACCCAGTACTTC. It translates to CASCDKPGETQYF.

This clone was counted many times. The genes are TRBV28 and TRBJ2-3, with D perhaps TRBD1 or TRBD2 (5 bases each). Trimming stripped 4 bases from V and 6 bases from J, with 8 bases between. Germline CDR1 is MDHEN and CDR2 is SYDVKM. CDR3 size: 12 residues. The CDR3 DNA sequence: TGTGCCAGCAGTTCGGGACCCGATACGCAGTATTTT. This codes for CASSSGPDTQYF.

This clone was detected only a few times. This chain links TRBV6-5 with TRBJ1-5; no clear D gene. CDR1 MNHEY and CDR2 SVGAGI come from the germline V gene. The CDR3 extends over 13 amino acids. Trimming removed 5 bases from V and 7 bases from J, with 12 bases in between. The CDR3 reads CASSLELSQPQHF. The CDR3 region has the DNA TGTGCCAGCAGTCTAGAACTTTCCCAGCCCCAGCATTTT.

The chain carries TRBV11-2 and TRBJ2-5, with 11 bases matching TRBD2. After removal of 3 bases from V and 0 bases from J, the junction contained 0 bases not matched to a gene. The CDR3 is 15 residues long. Germline loops: CDR1 SGHAT, CDR2 FQNNGV. CDR3 protein: CASSLGLADQETQYF. DNA for the CDR3: TGTGCCAGCAGCTTGGGACTAGCGGACCAAGAGACCCAGTACTTC.

This chain links TRBV2 with TRBJ1-1; D is uncertain. The CDR3 has 11 amino acids. The V end lost 6 bases, the J end lost 7 bases, and 9 bases lay between the germline ends. The germline V gene has CDR1 SNHLY and CDR2 FYNNEI. CDR3 residues: CASRDGDEAFF. The DNA of the CDR3 is TGTGCCAGCAGAGACGGGGATGAAGCTTTCTTT.

In its sample, this clone was seen a few times. This sequence joins TRBV29-1 and TRBJ2-5; 8 positions agree with TRBD1. CDR3 size: 14 residues. Germline loops: CDR1 SQVTM, CDR2 ANQGSEA. Germline trimming cut 6 bases from V and 1 base from J; bases unmatched to any gene: 7. DNA for the CDR3: TGCAGCGTAGTAGGACAGGGAACCCAAGAGACCCAGTACTTC. Translation gives CSVVGQGTQETQYF.

V gene TRBV27 combines with J gene TRBJ2-5; D is unresolved. The CDR3 runs to 15 residues. V lost 6 bases, J lost 3 bases, and 17 bases lay in between. Germline CDR1 MNHEY, CDR2 SMNVEV (reference sequence). Written as DNA, the CDR3 is TGTGCCAGCAGCCCCATGGGCCCCCGAGAAGAGACCCAGTACTTC. Translating gives CASSPMGPREETQYF.

The rearrangement joins TRBV6-5 to TRBJ2-1, with 7 bases lining up with TRBD2. This CDR3 has 15 residues. Germline trimming cut 1 base from V and 6 bases from J; bases unmatched to any gene: 6. Germline lookup yields CDR1 MNHEY and CDR2 SVGAGI. The CDR3: CASSYLVGTTNEQFF. CDR3 DNA sequence: TGTGCCAGCAGTTACTTGGTTGGGACTACCAATGAGCAGTTCTTC.

The chain is built from TRBV4-1 and TRBJ2-7; D may be TRBD1 (5 bases). V was trimmed by 5 bases and J by 1 base, leaving 12 bases between them. This CDR3 has 14 residues. CDR1 and CDR2 from the germline V gene are MGHRA and YSYEKL. The CDR3 sequence: CASSRGPTSYEQYF. DNA for the CDR3: TGCGCCAGCAGCAGGGGCCCTACTTCCTACGAGCAGTACTTC.

In its sample, this clone was seen a few times. V gene TRBV19 combines with J gene TRBJ1-5; D is uncertain. With 7 bases removed from V and 2 bases from J, the gap between germline ends came to 12 bases. Germline CDR1 LNHDA, CDR2 SQIVND (reference sequence). The CDR3 has 14 residues. The CDR3 is CASKILLGNQPQHF. In DNA form, the CDR3 reads TGTGCCAGTAAAATCCTGCTTGGCAATCAGCCCCAGCATTTT.

CDR3: CASSLRRVGLYEQYF. The DNA for the CDR3 is TGTGCCAGCAGCTTAAGACGGGTGGGCCTCTACGAGCAGTACTTC. This chain links TRBV11-2 with TRBJ2-7, with no clear D. V gave up 2 bases and J gave up 3 bases, with 14 bases separating them. Germline lookup yields CDR1 SGHAT and CDR2 FQNNGV. This CDR3 spans 15 amino acids.

The gene calls are TRBV15 and TRBJ1-1; D is uncertain. This CDR3 has 15 residues. The V and J ends lost 0 bases and 7 bases respectively, with 15 bases between them. Germline V gives CDR1 LNHNV, CDR2 YYDKDF (reference sequence). The CDR3 nucleotides read TGTGCCACCAGCAGAGATCCTCTCCGTGTTAATGAAGCTTTCTTT. Encoded protein: CATSRDPLRVNEAFF.

The gene calls are TRBV2 and TRBJ1-5; D is unresolved. The CDR3 sequence is 13 residues long. V lost 1 base and J 7 bases, leaving 8 bases between the germline ends. Germline assignment: CDR1 SNHLY and CDR2 FYNNEI. The CDR3 protein is CASSEGSVQPQHF. CDR3 bases: TGTGCCAGCAGTGAAGGATCGGTCCAGCCCCAGCATTTT.

This sequence joins TRBV7-9 and TRBJ2-2; D unclear. Germline values: CDR1 SEHNR, CDR2 FQNEAQ (reference sequence). The CDR3 consists of 10 residues. Trimming removed 7 bases from V and 5 bases from J, with 2 bases in between. The CDR3 region is CASTTGELFF. The DNA of the CDR3 is TGTGCCAGCACTACCGGGGAGCTGTTTTTT.

The CDR3 loop is CASTETGDNYGYTF. In nucleotides, the CDR3 is TGTGCCAGTACCGAGACAGGGGATAACTATGGCTACACCTTC. The chain carries TRBV19 and TRBJ1-2; TRBD1 matches 8 bases. V lost 7 bases to trimming and J lost 1 base; unmatched junction nucleotides: 5. Germline-derived CDR1 and CDR2 are LNHDA and SQIVND (reference sequence). This CDR3 has 14 residues.

The gene calls are TRBV11-2 and TRBJ2-7, with 10 bases fitting TRBD2. This CDR3 comprises 16 residues. J lost 3 bases, V lost 10 bases, and 15 bases had no gene match. CDR1 is SGHAT, CDR2 FQNNGV, per germline. This chain's CDR3 is CATSGSGRREGYEQYF. As DNA, the CDR3 is TGTGCCACCTCTGGTAGCGGGAGGAGGGAAGGCTACGAGCAGTACTTC.

The table lists this clone with a few counts. The chain links TRBV27 to TRBJ2-1, with 7 nucleotides matching TRBD1. The germline gives CDR1 MNHEY, CDR2 SMNVEV (reference sequence). The V segment lost 9 bases and the J segment 4 bases; nucleotides outside the gene matches: 3. The CDR3 is 12 amino acids. The CDR3 bases are TGTGCCAGGGACAGGAGGTACAATGAGCAGTTCTTC. Translating it yields CARDRRYNEQFF.

This clone showed up just a few times. The sample carries other DNA sequences with the same CDR3. The chain recombines TRBV27 with TRBJ1-5, with a weak D call TRBD1 (6 bases). The CDR3 contains 12 residues. Trimming took off 5 bases at V and 6 bases at J, with 8 bases between the two ends. From germline, CDR1 is MNHEY and CDR2 SMNVEV (reference sequence). The CDR3 DNA follows: TGTGCCAGCAGTCCACAGGGTCAGCCCCAGCATTTT. It specifies CASSPQGQPQHF.

The genes are TRBV27 and TRBJ2-5, with D tentatively TRBD1 (5 bases). The CDR3 length is 16 residues. Germline CDR1 MNHEY, CDR2 SMNVEV (reference sequence). The V gene lost 6 bases and the J gene lost 2 bases, with 19 bases spanning the gap. CDR3 sequence reads: CASRLSGSLVQETQYF. The CDR3 DNA reads TGTGCCAGCAGACTGTCAGGGTCGTTAGTACAAGAGACCCAGTACTTC.

This clone was counted between two and nine times. This chain joins TRBV7-9 and TRBJ1-4, with D tentatively TRBD1 (6 bases). CDR1 and CDR2 (germline): SEHNR, FQNEAQ (reference sequence). V was shortened by 6 bases and J by 7 bases, with 18 bases between the two germline ends. CDR3 length: 15 residues. The CDR3, as DNA: TGTGCCAGCAGTCCTACATCCGGGACATTTGAAAAACTGTTTTTT. Translating it yields CASSPTSGTFEKLFF.

This clone was seen a handful of times. This chain connects TRBV2 to TRBJ2-2; no firm D call. The CDR3 has 14 amino acids. Germline values: CDR1 SNHLY, CDR2 FYNNEI. Trimming removed 7 bases from V and 2 bases from J, with 11 bases in between. CDR3 residues: CASTERANTGELFF. CDR3 coding DNA: TGTGCCAGCACGGAGCGAGCTAACACCGGGGAGCTGTTTTTT.

The V call is TRBV27, the J call TRBJ1-1, with D maybe TRBD1 (6 bases). The CDR3 sequence is 13 residues long. Germline lookup yields CDR1 MNHEY and CDR2 SMNVEV (reference sequence). Trimming removed 5 bases from V and 0 bases from J, with 7 bases in between. CDR3 nucleotide sequence: TGTGCCAGCAGTCCAGGGGTGAACACTGAAGCTTTCTTT. Its protein product is CASSPGVNTEAFF.